This T cell receptor beta chain was observed in a study of response to subunit inactivated influenza vaccine. There are a few counts of this clonotype. TCRdb itself ran the RT-PCR reads through MiXCR, one entry per CDR3 protein. The sample yields about 620,000 distinct CDR3 sequences, around 10% seen once. The sample also formed part of further work on T cells expressing NK-cell markers. That report adds: The authors made TCR beta cDNA libraries by 5'RACE template switching. This switching added a universal primer site and UMIs.

The source was PBMCs from blood, collected on the day of vaccination. The clonotype comes from a man aged 50 or older who received an inactivated influenza vaccine.

CDR3 sequence reads: CASSLTRGREETQYF. For the CDR3, the DNA is TGTGCCAGCTCCTTAACCAGGGGGCGCGAAGAGACCCAGTACTTC. V usage is TRBV18 and J usage is TRBJ2-5; TRBD1 matches at 8 bases. From germline, CDR1 is KGHSH and CDR2 LQKENI. The trim removed 6 bases at V and 3 bases at J, leaving 9 bases unmatched. This CDR3 is built from 15 residues.